One T cell receptor (beta chain) is described in this entry. These data originate in a study of shared T cell receptors in the human thymus. The germline gives CDR1 MDHEN, CDR2 SYDVKM. Trimming cost V 1 base and J 7 bases; bases outside gene matches: 12. This CDR3 contains 17 residues. Only in-frame clones appear in the TCRdb table, and some are missing; sequencing was by immunoSEQ multiplex PCR. Of roughly 700,000 clones in the sample, roughly 90% were seen once. These records were also assigned to another study, of human thymus T cells.

Specimen: thymocytes. This TCR was recovered from a boy under three years old with a congenital heart defect. The chain joins TRBV28 to TRBJ1-2; 10 bases are shared with TRBD1. This CDR3 reads CASSLSRTGGYGGGYTF. As DNA, the CDR3 is TGTGCCAGCAGTTTATCCCGGACAGGGGGGTACGGAGGTGGCTACACCTTC.